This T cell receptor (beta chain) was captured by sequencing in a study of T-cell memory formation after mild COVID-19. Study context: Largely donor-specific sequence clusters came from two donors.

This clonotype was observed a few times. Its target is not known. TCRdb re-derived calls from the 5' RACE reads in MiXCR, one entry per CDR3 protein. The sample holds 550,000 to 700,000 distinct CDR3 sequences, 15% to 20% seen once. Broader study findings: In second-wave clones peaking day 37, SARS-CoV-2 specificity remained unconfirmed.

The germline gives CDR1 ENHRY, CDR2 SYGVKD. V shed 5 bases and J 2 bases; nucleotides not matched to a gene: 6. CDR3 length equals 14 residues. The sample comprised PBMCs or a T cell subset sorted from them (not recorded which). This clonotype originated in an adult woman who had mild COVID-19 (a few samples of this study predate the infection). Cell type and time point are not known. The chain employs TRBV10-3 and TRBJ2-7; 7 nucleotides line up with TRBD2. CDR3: CAISTGGSPYEQYF. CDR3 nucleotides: TGTGCCATCAGTACCGGGGGGAGTCCCTACGAGCAGTACTTC.